These 5 T cell receptor beta chains were all obtained from the same sample, sequenced in a study of control samples from healthy donors and cancer patients. Method: immunoSEQ multiplex PCR; TCRdb's copy keeps in-frame clones and lacks some. The table records 170,000 or so clones, about 93% of them present only once. Sequencing input: blood. The receptors shown here come from a man aged 18-30 years in good health.

The rearrangement uses TRBV2 and TRBJ1-3, with D perhaps TRBD1 (6 bases). Germline CDR1 is SNHLY and CDR2 is FYNNEI. Trimming shortened V by 4 bases and J by 4 bases, and 8 bases separated the two germline ends. CDR3 length: 13 amino acids. CDR3 region: CASSGTAGNTIYF. The CDR3 bases are TGTGCCAGCAGTGGGACAGCCGGAAACACCATATATTTT.

This sequence joins TRBV6-2 or TRBV6-3 and TRBJ1-1; no firm D call. V was cut by 5 bases and J by 6 bases, with 10 bases left in between. Germline V gene lookup returns CDR1 MNHEY and CDR2 SVGEGT. This CDR3 has 12 residues. This CDR3 reads CASSQWSAEAFF. The CDR3 DNA sequence: TGTGCCAGCAGTCAATGGAGCGCTGAAGCTTTCTTT.

The chain combines TRBV29-1 with TRBJ2-6; D is uncertain. V was shortened by 4 bases and J by 0 bases, with 10 bases between the two germline ends. The CDR3 runs to 15 residues. Germline CDR1 reads SQVTM; CDR2 reads ANQGSEA. The CDR3 is CSVASPGSGANVLTF. CDR3 DNA: TGCAGCGTTGCCAGTCCAGGCTCTGGGGCCAACGTCCTGACTTTC.

Here the CDR3 DNA reads TGTGCCAGCAGTTTCCCTCCCCGTTATTCACCCCTCCACTTT. Translated: CASSFPPRYSPLHF. The V call is TRBV28, the J call TRBJ1-6; no firm D call. The CDR3 sequence is 14 residues long. Germline loops: CDR1 MDHEN, CDR2 SYDVKM. The germline V and J ends were trimmed by 3 bases and 8 bases, with 11 bases remaining between them.

The chain is built from TRBV5-4 and TRBJ2-7; 8 nucleotides align to TRBD2. The ends lost 5 bases at V and 7 bases at J; junction bases unmatched: 14. The CDR3 contains 15 residues. The germline gives CDR1 SGHNT, CDR2 YYREEE (reference sequence). The CDR3 protein is CASSSRAGAAEEQYF. The CDR3 DNA reads TGTGCCAGCAGTTCCCGAGCGGGGGCGGCGGAAGAGCAGTACTTC.